Listed below are T cell receptor beta chains from one sample, sequenced in a study of beta chain features in type 1 diabetes. Using immunoSEQ multiplex PCR, the repertoire was profiled, and TCRdb retains in-frame clones only, with some absent. Here the sample spans hundreds of thousands of clones, 9.5% to 11% being singletons. The material sequenced was naive CD4+ T cells from blood. These receptors were obtained from a woman aged 25 to 39 in good health. The CDR3 runs from the conserved cysteine through the conserved F or W. The D gene is left open where the match is weak. Not all rows give a size; the values are once, few, many and, for expanded clones, a class.

size,D,J,V,CDR3,DNA
few,TRBD1,TRBJ2-7,TRBV18,CASSRTGGGYEQYF,TGTGCCAGCTCCCGGACAGGGGGTGGCTACGAGCAGTACTTC
NA,NA,TRBJ1-1,TRBV7-2,CASSSRVKTEAFF,TGTGCCAGCAGCTCCAGGGTTAAAACTGAAGCTTTCTTT
NA,TRBD1,TRBJ2-7,TRBV6-5,CASSRQGSYEQYF,TGTGCCAGCAGTCGACAGGGGTCCTACGAGCAGTACTTC
few,TRBD1,TRBJ1-1,TRBV10-3,CAIGRTGRNTEAFF,TGTGCCATCGGACGGACAGGAAGAAACACTGAAGCTTTCTTT
few,NA,TRBJ2-1,TRBV19,CASSIDQASSYNEQFF,TGTGCCAGTAGTATAGACCAGGCAAGCTCCTACAATGAGCAGTTCTTC
NA,NA,TRBJ2-2,TRBV7-9,CASSVLPATGELFF,TGTGCCAGCAGCGTCCTACCCGCCACCGGGGAGCTGTTTTTT
NA,TRBD1,TRBJ2-7,TRBV15,CATSPGQGYYEQYF,TGTGCCACCAGCCCAGGACAGGGGTACTACGAGCAGTACTTC
NA,NA,TRBJ1-1,TRBV29-1,CSVAAGLMNTEAFF,TGCAGCGTTGCCGCGGGACTCATGAACACTGAAGCTTTCTTT
NA,TRBD1,TRBJ2-7,TRBV28,CASSPPDRLALEQYF,TGTGCCAGCAGTCCTCCGGACAGGCTTGCGCTCGAGCAGTACTTC
few,TRBD1,TRBJ2-7,TRBV6-5,CASRPGQGINEQYF,TGTGCCAGCAGACCGGGACAGGGTATCAACGAGCAGTACTTC
NA,TRBD1,TRBJ1-5,TRBV4-3,CASSQAWDSSNQPQHF,TGCGCCAGCAGCCAAGCCTGGGACAGTAGCAATCAGCCCCAGCATTTT
few,NA,TRBJ2-3,TRBV27,CASSLADSTDTQYF,TGTGCCAGCAGTTTAGCGGATAGCACAGATACGCAGTATTTT